These 12 T cell receptor beta chains were all obtained from the same sample, sequenced in a study of T cells after yellow fever vaccination. MiXCR was run by TCRdb on the 5' RACE reads, yielding one entry per CDR3 protein. Found here are some 290,000 distinct CDR3 sequences, approximately 12% of them singletons; the top ten hold roughly 3%. This specimen was CD4+ T cells sorted from PBMCs, taken 45 days after the yellow fever booster vaccination. Receptor source: a man aged 18 to 30 who received the YFV17D yellow fever vaccine.

This clonotype was detected many times. The chain has TRBV5-1 and TRBJ2-5, with 14 nucleotides matching TRBD2. The CDR3 sequence is 16 residues long. V lost 2 bases and J lost 4; bases outside the gene matches: 4. The germline V gene encodes CDR1 SGHRS and CDR2 YFSETQ. Here the CDR3 reads CASSFGTSGGSETQYF. CDR3 nucleotides: TGCGCCAGCAGCTTTGGGACTAGCGGGGGATCAGAGACCCAGTACTTC.

V and J are TRBV3-1 and TRBJ1-6; a possible D gene is TRBD1 (6 bases). This CDR3 contains 15 residues. Looked up from germline, CDR1 is LGHDT and CDR2 is YNNKEL (reference sequence). Trimming took 2 bases from V and 10 from J, leaving 15 bases between them. For the CDR3, the DNA is TGTGCCAGCAGCCAAACGGGGGGGCGATGGTCACCCCTCCACTTT. Its translation is CASSQTGGRWSPLHF.

This clonotype turned up a few times. This chain connects TRBV7-3 to TRBJ1-1; D is unresolved. V lost 5 bases and J lost 3, with 10 bases in between. The CDR3 extends over 13 amino acids. Germline CDR1 is SGHTA and CDR2 is FQGTGA. CDR3 loop: CASSRKTDTEAFF. DNA of the CDR3: TGTGCCAGCAGCCGAAAGACCGACACTGAAGCTTTCTTT.

This clonotype was seen more than once but under ten times. V gene TRBV3-1 combines with J gene TRBJ1-6; D is undetermined. Germline CDR1 is LGHDT and CDR2 is YNNKEL (reference sequence). CDR3 length: 14 residues. V gave up 1 base and J gave up 6 bases, with 7 bases separating them. CDR3 loop: CASSQGTTNSPLHF. The CDR3 DNA sequence: TGTGCCAGCAGCCAAGGGACGACTAATTCACCCCTCCACTTT.

This clonotype was picked up a small number of times. This chain links TRBV7-2 with TRBJ2-4; TRBD2 agrees at 10 bases. Trimming removed 5 bases from V and 12 bases from J; junction bases left unmatched: 16. CDR1 and CDR2 (germline): SGHTA, FQGNSA. CDR3 length: 16 residues. The CDR3: CASSTSRLAGAFGQYF. The CDR3, as DNA: TGTGCCAGCAGCACCTCAAGGCTAGCGGGGGCCTTCGGTCAGTACTTC.

This clonotype was detected only a few times. The chain joins TRBV5-1 to TRBJ1-4; D not certain. The V gene's germline CDR1 is SGHRS and CDR2 YFSETQ. The CDR3 consists of 14 residues. The ends were cut back, 0 bases at V and 4 bases at J, with 7 bases in the middle. The DNA for the CDR3 is TGCGCCAGCAGCTTGGTTGGTTATAATGAAAAACTGTTTTTT. Residues: CASSLVGYNEKLFF.

This chain links TRBV4-3 with TRBJ2-7; 7 nucleotides agree with TRBD2. The V gene end was trimmed by 1 base and the J gene end by 1 base; junction bases not matched to a gene: 4. CDR1 is LGHNA, CDR2 YSLEER, per germline. CDR3 length: 15 amino acids. The CDR3 here is CASSQGPGGSYEQYF. CDR3 coding DNA: TGCGCCAGCAGCCAAGGGCCCGGGGGGTCCTACGAGCAGTACTTC.

The genes are TRBV5-6 and TRBJ1-1; D is uncertain. Trimming took off 0 bases at V and 6 bases at J, with 15 bases between the two ends. This CDR3 has 15 amino acids. CDR1 is SGHDT and CDR2 is YYEEEE in the germline V gene. Here the CDR3 DNA reads TGTGCCAGCAGCTTGGGTGTGTCCCCGGCCCCTGAAGCTTTCTTT. Amino acid sequence: CASSLGVSPAPEAFF.

Many counts were recorded for this clonotype. The V and J genes are TRBV12-3 or TRBV12-4 and TRBJ2-6; D is undetermined. The V end lost 3 bases, the J end lost 2 bases, and 5 bases lay between the germline ends. The CDR3 is made up of 14 amino acids. As DNA, the CDR3 is TGTGCCAGCAGTTTTAGGCCTGGGGCCAACGTCCTGACTTTC. Translated, it gives CASSFRPGANVLTF.

The gene calls are TRBV5-1 and TRBJ2-1, with D perhaps TRBD1 (7 bases). CDR1 is SGHRS, CDR2 YFSETQ, per germline. Trimming shortened V by 5 bases and J by 0 bases, and 15 bases separated the two germline ends. CDR3 size: 16 residues. The CDR3 here is CASREGQSSSYNEQFF. The CDR3 bases are TGCGCCAGCAGGGAGGGACAGTCAAGCTCCTACAATGAGCAGTTCTTC. The whole variable domain, remainder taken from reference TRBV5-1 and TRBJ2-1, is KAGVTQTPRYLIKTRGQQVTLSCSPISGHRSVSWYQQTPGQGLQFLFEYFSETQRNKGNFPGRFSGRQFSNSRSEMNVSTLELGDSALYLCASREGQSSSYNEQFFGPGTRLTVL.

This chain joins TRBV6-5 and TRBJ1-4, with 9 bases aligning to TRBD1. The V gene's germline CDR1 is MNHEY and CDR2 SVGAGI. The CDR3 consists of 16 residues. V was clipped by 1 base and J by 10 bases; unmatched bases: 10. The CDR3 bases are TGTGCCAGCAGTTACTTGGACAGGGGCTCCAGTGGAAAACTGTTTTTT. It is translated as CASSYLDRGSSGKLFF.

A few counts support this clonotype. The rearrangement links TRBV7-9 to TRBJ1-1, with 7 bases that match TRBD1. Trimming took 1 base from V and 0 from J; bases not matched to a gene: 2. CDR1 SEHNR and CDR2 FQNEAQ come from the germline V gene (reference sequence). The CDR3 covers 15 residues. This chain's CDR3 is CASSLDRGMNTEAFF. CDR3 in DNA: TGTGCCAGCAGCTTAGACAGGGGCATGAACACTGAAGCTTTCTTT.